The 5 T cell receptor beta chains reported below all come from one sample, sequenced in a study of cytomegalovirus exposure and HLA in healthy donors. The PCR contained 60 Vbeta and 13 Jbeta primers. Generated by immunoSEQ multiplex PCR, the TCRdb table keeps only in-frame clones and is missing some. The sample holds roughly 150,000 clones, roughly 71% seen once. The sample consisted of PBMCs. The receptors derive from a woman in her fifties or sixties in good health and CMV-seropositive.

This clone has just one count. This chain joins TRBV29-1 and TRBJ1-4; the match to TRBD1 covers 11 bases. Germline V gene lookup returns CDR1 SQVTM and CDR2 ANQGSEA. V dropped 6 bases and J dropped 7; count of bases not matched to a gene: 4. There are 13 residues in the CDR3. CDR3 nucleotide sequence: TGCAGCGTGGGGACAGGGGGATTTGAAAAACTGTTTTTT. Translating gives CSVGTGGFEKLFF.

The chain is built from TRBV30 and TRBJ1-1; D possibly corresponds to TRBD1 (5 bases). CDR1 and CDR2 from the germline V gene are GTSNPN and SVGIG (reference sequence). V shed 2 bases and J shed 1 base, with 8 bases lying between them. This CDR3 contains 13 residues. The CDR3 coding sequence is TGTGCCTGGAGTCAAGGGGCGAACACTGAAGCTTTCTTT. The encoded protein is CAWSQGANTEAFF.

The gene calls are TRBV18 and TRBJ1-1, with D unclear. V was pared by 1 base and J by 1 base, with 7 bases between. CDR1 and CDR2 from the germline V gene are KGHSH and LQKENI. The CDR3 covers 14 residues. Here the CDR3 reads CASSPQVANTEAFF. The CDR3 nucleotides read TGTGCCAGCTCACCACAAGTGGCGAACACTGAAGCTTTCTTT. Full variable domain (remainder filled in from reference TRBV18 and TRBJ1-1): NAGVMQNPRHLVRRRGQEARLRCSPMKGHSHVYWYRQLPEEGLKFMVYLQKENIIDESGMPKERFSAEFPKEGPSILRIQQVVRGDSAAYFCASSPQVANTEAFFGQGTRLTVV.

The CDR3 DNA reads as TGTGCCAGCAGTGAGAACGGGGGGGACACCGGGGAGCTGTTTTTT. The encoded protein is CASSENGGDTGELFF. The chain is built from TRBV2 and TRBJ2-2; 8 bases line up with TRBD2. Germline lookup yields CDR1 SNHLY and CDR2 FYNNEI. The CDR3 runs to 15 residues. Trimming removed 3 bases from V and 3 bases from J; junction bases left unmatched: 3.

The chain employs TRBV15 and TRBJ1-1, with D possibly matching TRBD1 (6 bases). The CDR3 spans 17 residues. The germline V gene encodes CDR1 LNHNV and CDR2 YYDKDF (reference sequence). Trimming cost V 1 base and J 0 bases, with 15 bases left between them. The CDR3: CATSRGGRGGMNTEAFF. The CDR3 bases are TGTGCCACCAGCAGAGGTGGACGTGGGGGCATGAACACTGAAGCTTTCTTT.